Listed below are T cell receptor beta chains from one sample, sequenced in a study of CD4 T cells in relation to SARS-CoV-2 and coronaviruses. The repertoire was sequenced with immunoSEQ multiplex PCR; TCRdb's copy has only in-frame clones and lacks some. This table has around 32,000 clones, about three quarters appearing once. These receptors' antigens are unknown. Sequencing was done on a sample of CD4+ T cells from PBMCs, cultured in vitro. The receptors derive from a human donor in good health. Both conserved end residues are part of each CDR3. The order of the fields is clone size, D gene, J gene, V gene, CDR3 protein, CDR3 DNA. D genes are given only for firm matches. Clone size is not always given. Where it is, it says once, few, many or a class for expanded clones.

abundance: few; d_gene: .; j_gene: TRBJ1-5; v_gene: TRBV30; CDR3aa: CAWSVRLGSSQPQHF; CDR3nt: TGTGCCTGGAGTGTCCGTTTAGGGAGTAGTCAGCCCCAGCATTTT
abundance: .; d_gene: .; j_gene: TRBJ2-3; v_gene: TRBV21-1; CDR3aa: CASSKKGREASDTQYF; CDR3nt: TGTGCCAGCAGCAAAAAGGGGCGGGAGGCGTCAGATACGCAGTATTTT
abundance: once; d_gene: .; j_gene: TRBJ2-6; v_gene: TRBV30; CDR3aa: CAWSGSSGANVLTF; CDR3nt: TGTGCCTGGAGCGGCAGCTCTGGGGCCAACGTCCTGACTTTC
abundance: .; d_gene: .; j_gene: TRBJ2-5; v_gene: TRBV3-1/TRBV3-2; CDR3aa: CASSQVNRFETQYF; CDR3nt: TGTGCCAGCAGCCAAGTGAATCGATTCGAGACCCAGTACTTC
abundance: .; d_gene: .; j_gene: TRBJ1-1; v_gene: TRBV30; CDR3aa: CAWSFIGKNTEAFF; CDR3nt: TGTGCCTGGAGTTTCATTGGGAAGAACACTGAAGCTTTCTTT
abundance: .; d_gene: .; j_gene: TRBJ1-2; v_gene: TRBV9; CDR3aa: CASSVGQGGYTF; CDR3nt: TGTGCCAGCAGCGTAGGACAAGGCGGCTACACCTTC
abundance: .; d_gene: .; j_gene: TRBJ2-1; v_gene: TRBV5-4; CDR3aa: CASSLGQRNEQFF; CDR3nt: TGTGCCAGCAGCTTGGGCCAAAGGAATGAGCAGTTCTTC
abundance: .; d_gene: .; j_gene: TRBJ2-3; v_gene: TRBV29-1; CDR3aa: CSVAGRLTDTQYF; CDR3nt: TGCAGCGTTGCTGGCAGGCTCACAGATACGCAGTATTTT
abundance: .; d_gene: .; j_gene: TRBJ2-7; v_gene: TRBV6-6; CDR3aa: CASSHRSAGLNYEQYF; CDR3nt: TGTGCCAGCAGCCACCGGTCGGCAGGGTTGAACTACGAGCAGTACTTC
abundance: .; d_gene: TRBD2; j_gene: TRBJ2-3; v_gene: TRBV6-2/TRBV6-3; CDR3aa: CASSYLAGVGADTQYF; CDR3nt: TGTGCCAGCAGTTACCTAGCGGGAGTAGGGGCAGATACGCAGTATTTT
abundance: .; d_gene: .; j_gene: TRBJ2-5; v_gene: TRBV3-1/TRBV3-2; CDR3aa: CASSQDAGIRETQYF; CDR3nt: TGTGCCAGCAGCCAAGATGCGGGGATTAGAGAGACCCAGTACTTC
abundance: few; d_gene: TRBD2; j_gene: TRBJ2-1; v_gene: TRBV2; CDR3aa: CASSEASGRSYNEQFF; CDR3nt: TGTGCCAGCAGTGAAGCTAGCGGGAGATCCTACAATGAGCAGTTCTTC
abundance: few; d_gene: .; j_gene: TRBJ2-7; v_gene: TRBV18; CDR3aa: CASSPSGNEQYF; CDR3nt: TGTGCCAGCTCACCATCAGGGAACGAGCAGTACTTC
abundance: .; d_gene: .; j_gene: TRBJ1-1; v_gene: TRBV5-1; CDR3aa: CASSLRSRIENTEAFF; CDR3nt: TGCGCCAGCAGCTTGAGATCGAGGATAGAGAACACTGAAGCTTTCTTT
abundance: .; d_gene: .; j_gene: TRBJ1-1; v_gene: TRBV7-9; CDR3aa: CASSAGVMDTEAFF; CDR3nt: TGTGCCAGCAGCGCAGGGGTGATGGACACTGAAGCTTTCTTT
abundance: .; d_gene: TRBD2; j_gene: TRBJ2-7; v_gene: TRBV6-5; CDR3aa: CASRTGTSGSYEQYF; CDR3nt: TGTGCCAGCCGTACCGGGACTAGCGGCTCCTACGAGCAGTACTTC
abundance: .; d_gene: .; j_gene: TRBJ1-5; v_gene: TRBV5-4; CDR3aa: CASSFGTGSDQPQHF; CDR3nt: TGTGCCAGCAGCTTTGGAACAGGATCGGATCAGCCCCAGCATTTT
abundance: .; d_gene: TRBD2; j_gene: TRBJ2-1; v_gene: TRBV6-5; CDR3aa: CASLASGTDEQFF; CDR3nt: TGTGCCAGCTTGGCTAGCGGGACGGACGAGCAGTTCTTC
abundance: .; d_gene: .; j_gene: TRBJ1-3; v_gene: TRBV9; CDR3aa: CASSVAGQVGNTIYF; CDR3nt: TGTGCCAGCAGCGTAGCTGGGCAGGTCGGAAACACCATATATTTT
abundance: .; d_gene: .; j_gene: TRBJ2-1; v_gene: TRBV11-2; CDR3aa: CASSLGLAPSYNEQFF; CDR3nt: TGTGCCAGCAGCTTAGGCCTAGCCCCCTCCTACAATGAGCAGTTCTTC
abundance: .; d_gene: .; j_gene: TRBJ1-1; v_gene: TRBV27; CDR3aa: CASSPGRTEAFF; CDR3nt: TGTGCCAGCAGTCCAGGGAGGACTGAAGCTTTCTTT
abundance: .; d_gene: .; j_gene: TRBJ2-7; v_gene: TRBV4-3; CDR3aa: CASSQDRQGLYEQYF; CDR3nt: TGCGCCAGCAGCCAAGACCGACAGGGACTTTACGAGCAGTACTTC
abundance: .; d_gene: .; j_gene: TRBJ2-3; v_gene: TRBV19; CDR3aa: CASRGQNTDTQYF; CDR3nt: TGTGCCAGCCGGGGGCAGAACACAGATACGCAGTATTTT
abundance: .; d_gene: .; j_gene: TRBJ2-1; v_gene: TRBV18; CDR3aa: CASSPRAGHNEQFF; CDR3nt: TGTGCCAGCTCACCACGAGCAGGACACAATGAGCAGTTCTTC
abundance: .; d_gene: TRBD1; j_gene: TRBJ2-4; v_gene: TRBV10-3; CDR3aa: CAISGQGSQNIQYF; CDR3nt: TGTGCCATCTCTGGACAGGGGTCCCAAAACATTCAGTACTTC
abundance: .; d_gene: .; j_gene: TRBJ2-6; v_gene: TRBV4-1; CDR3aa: CASSRVRDRISGANVLTF; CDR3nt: TGCGCCAGCAGCCGCGTGAGGGACCGAATCTCTGGGGCCAACGTCCTGACTTTC
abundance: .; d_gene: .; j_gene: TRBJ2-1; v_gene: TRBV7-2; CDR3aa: CASSLGYNEQFF; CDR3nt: TGTGCCAGCAGCTTAGGGTACAATGAGCAGTTCTTC
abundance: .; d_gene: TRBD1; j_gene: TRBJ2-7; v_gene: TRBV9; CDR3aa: CASSVEGALAYEQYF; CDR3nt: TGTGCCAGCAGCGTAGAGGGGGCTTTAGCCTACGAGCAGTACTTC
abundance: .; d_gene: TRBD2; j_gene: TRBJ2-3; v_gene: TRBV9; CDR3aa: CASSDLTGTSMYF; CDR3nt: TGTGCCAGCAGTGACCTGACCGGGACTAGTATGTATTTT
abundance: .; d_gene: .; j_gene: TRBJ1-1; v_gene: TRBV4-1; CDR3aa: CASSQDRGNTEAFF; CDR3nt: TGCGCCAGCAGCCAAGACCGGGGGAACACTGAAGCTTTCTTT
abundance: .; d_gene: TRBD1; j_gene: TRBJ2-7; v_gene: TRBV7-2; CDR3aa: CASKPGQGIDEQYF; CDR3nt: TGTGCCAGCAAACCGGGACAGGGGATCGACGAGCAGTACTTC
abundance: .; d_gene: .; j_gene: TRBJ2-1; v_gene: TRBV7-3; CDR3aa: CASSPAGGGSEQFF; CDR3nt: TGTGCCAGCAGCCCCGCCGGGGGAGGTAGTGAGCAGTTCTTC
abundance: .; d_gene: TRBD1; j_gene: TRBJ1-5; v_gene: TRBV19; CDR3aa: CASSGPGQGLQPQHF; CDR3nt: TGTGCCAGTAGTGGGCCGGGACAGGGGCTTCAGCCCCAGCATTTT
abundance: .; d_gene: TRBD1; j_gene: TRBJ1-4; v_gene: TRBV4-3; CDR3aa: CASSPTPGQGHQLFF; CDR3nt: TGCGCCAGCAGCCCCACCCCGGGACAGGGACATCAACTGTTTTTT
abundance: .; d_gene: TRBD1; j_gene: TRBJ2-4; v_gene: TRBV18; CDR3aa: CASSPPGTGGTKNIQYF; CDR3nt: TGTGCCAGCTCACCGCCCGGGACAGGGGGGACCAAAAACATTCAGTACTTC
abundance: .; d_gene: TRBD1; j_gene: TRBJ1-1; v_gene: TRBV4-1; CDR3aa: CASSPGQGYTEAFF; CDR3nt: TGCGCCAGCAGCCCAGGACAGGGGTACACTGAAGCTTTCTTT
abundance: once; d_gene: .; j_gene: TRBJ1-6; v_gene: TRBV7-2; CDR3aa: CASSHGSKSGSPLHF; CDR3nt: TGTGCCAGCAGCCATGGGAGTAAATCGGGTTCACCCCTCCACTTT
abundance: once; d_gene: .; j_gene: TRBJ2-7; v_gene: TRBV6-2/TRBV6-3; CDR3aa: CASSRTDLSSAEQYF; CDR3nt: TGTGCCAGCAGTAGGACAGACCTGAGCTCGGCCGAGCAGTACTTC
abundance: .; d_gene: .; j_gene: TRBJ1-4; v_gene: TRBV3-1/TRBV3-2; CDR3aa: CASRKDSATNEKLFF; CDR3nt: TGTGCCAGCAGGAAAGACAGTGCAACTAATGAAAAACTGTTTTTT
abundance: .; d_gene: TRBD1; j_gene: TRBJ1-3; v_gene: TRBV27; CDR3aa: CASSAGQGRAGNTIYF; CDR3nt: TGTGCCAGCAGTGCCGGACAGGGGAGGGCTGGAAACACCATATATTTT
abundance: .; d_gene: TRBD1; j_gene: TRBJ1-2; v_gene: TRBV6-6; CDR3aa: CASSVPTGALYSGYTF; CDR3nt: TGTGCCAGCAGCGTGCCCACAGGGGCTCTATACAGCGGCTACACCTTC
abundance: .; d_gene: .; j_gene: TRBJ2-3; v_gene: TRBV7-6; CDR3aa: CASRVGGGGGTDTQYF; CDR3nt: TGTGCCAGCAGGGTAGGGGGCGGGGGAGGCACAGATACGCAGTATTTT
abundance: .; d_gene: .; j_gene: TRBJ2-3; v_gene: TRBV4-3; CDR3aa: CASSQERGHTQYF; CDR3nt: TGCGCCAGCAGCCAAGAACGGGGGCATACGCAGTATTTT
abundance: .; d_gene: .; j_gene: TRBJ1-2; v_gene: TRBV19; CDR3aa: CASSSRFGGPNGYTF; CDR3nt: TGTGCCAGTAGCTCGAGATTTGGGGGTCCCAATGGCTACACCTTC
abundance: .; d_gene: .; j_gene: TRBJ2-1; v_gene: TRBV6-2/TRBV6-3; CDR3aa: CASSYSSRSSYNEQFF; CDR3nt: TGTGCCAGCAGTTACTCGAGCCGCAGCTCCTACAATGAGCAGTTCTTC
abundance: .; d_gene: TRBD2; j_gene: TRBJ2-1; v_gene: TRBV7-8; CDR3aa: CASSPRTRTTYDQQFF; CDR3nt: TGTGCCAGCAGCCCAAGGACTAGGACCACCTATGATCAGCAGTTCTTC
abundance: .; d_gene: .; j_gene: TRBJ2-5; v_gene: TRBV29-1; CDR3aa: CSVGGYSGLQETQYF; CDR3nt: TGCAGCGTTGGGGGGTACAGCGGGCTCCAAGAGACCCAGTACTTC
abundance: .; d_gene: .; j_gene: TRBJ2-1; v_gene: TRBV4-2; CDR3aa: CASSQFGPVAVEQFF; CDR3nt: TGTGCCAGCAGCCAATTTGGCCCCGTAGCTGTTGAGCAGTTCTTC
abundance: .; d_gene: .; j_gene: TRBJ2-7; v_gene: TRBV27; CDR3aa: CASRRAGFDEQYF; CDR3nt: TGTGCCAGCAGACGCGCGGGGTTCGACGAGCAGTACTTC
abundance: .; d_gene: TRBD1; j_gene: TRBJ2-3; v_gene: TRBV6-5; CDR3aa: CASSSDRGTDTQYF; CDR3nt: TGTGCCAGCAGCTCGGACAGGGGCACAGATACGCAGTATTTT
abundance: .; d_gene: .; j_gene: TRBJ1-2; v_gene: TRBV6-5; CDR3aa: CASSYAGAYYGYTF; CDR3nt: TGTGCCAGCAGTTACGCGGGCGCCTACTATGGCTACACCTTC
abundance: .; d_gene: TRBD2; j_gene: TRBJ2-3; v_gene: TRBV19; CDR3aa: CASSSGRGTDTQYF; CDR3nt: TGTGCCAGTAGTAGCGGGAGGGGCACAGATACGCAGTATTTT
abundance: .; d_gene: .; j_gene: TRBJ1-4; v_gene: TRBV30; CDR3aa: CACPWTSTNEKLFF; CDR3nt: TGTGCGTGTCCATGGACATCAACTAATGAAAAACTGTTTTTT
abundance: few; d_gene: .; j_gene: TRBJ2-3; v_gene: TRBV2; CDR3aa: CASSEVGGSTDTQYF; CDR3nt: TGTGCCAGCAGTGAAGTGGGGGGTAGCACAGATACGCAGTATTTT
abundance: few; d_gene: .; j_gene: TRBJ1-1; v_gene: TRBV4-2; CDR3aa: CASSQATLNTEAFF; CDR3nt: TGTGCCAGCAGCCAAGCGACTCTGAACACTGAAGCTTTCTTT
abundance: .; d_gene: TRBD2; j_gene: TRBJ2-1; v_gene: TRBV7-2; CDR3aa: CASSSSGGRYNEQFF; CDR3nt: TGTGCCAGCAGCTCTAGCGGGGGGCGCTACAATGAGCAGTTCTTC